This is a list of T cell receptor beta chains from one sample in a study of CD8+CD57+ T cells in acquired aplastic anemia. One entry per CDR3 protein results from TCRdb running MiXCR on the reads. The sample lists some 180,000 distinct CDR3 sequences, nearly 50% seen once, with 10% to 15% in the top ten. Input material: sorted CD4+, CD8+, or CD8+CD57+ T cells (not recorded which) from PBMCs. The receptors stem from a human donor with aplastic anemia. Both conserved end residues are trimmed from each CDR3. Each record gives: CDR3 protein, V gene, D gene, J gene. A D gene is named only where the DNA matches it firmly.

CDR3aa: ASSAIDRANSPLH
v_gene: TRBV2
d_gene: TRBD1
j_gene: TRBJ1-6

CDR3aa: ASSSTVNNSPLH
v_gene: TRBV12-3/TRBV12-4
d_gene: NA
j_gene: TRBJ1-6

CDR3aa: ASSVGDRYNEQF
v_gene: TRBV9
d_gene: TRBD1
j_gene: TRBJ2-1

CDR3aa: ASSYSLEGKGGYT
v_gene: TRBV6-6
d_gene: NA
j_gene: TRBJ1-2

CDR3aa: SVEEGAF
v_gene: TRBV29-1
d_gene: NA
j_gene: TRBJ1-1

CDR3aa: SSHSLGGGGYT
v_gene: TRBV29-1
d_gene: NA
j_gene: TRBJ1-2

CDR3aa: ASSAAAGGSSYEQY
v_gene: TRBV5-6
d_gene: TRBD1
j_gene: TRBJ2-7

CDR3aa: SVAVSYEQY
v_gene: TRBV29-1
d_gene: NA
j_gene: TRBJ2-7

CDR3aa: ASSTTGGQSNYGYT
v_gene: TRBV6-1
d_gene: TRBD1
j_gene: TRBJ1-2

CDR3aa: ASSPRIAGTTDTQY
v_gene: TRBV4-2
d_gene: TRBD2
j_gene: TRBJ2-3

CDR3aa: ASSLTRTEVETQY
v_gene: TRBV7-9
d_gene: NA
j_gene: TRBJ2-5

CDR3aa: ASSLGGTSYEQY
v_gene: TRBV7-2
d_gene: NA
j_gene: TRBJ2-7

CDR3aa: SVDQGQGGKLF
v_gene: TRBV29-1
d_gene: TRBD1
j_gene: TRBJ1-4

CDR3aa: ASSPVQPYGYT
v_gene: TRBV12-3/TRBV12-4
d_gene: NA
j_gene: TRBJ1-2

CDR3aa: ASSPTGDAYEQY
v_gene: TRBV14
d_gene: NA
j_gene: TRBJ2-7

CDR3aa: ASSAETGFVEQY
v_gene: TRBV12-3/TRBV12-4
d_gene: NA
j_gene: TRBJ2-7

CDR3aa: ATSVVGTGGEETQY
v_gene: TRBV24-1
d_gene: TRBD1
j_gene: TRBJ2-5

CDR3aa: SVSSGTGLVYEQY
v_gene: TRBV29-1
d_gene: TRBD1
j_gene: TRBJ2-7

CDR3aa: ASSLTQAYGYT
v_gene: TRBV7-9
d_gene: NA
j_gene: TRBJ1-2

CDR3aa: SVDPGQGSGNTIY
v_gene: TRBV29-1
d_gene: TRBD1
j_gene: TRBJ1-3

CDR3aa: ASSPVPKTSGVSSYNEQF
v_gene: TRBV14
d_gene: TRBD2
j_gene: TRBJ2-1

CDR3aa: ASSLTAGNQPQH
v_gene: TRBV7-9
d_gene: NA
j_gene: TRBJ1-5

CDR3aa: AISDGMPEGEQF
v_gene: TRBV10-3
d_gene: NA
j_gene: TRBJ2-1

CDR3aa: ASSHHQPGRDTQY
v_gene: TRBV4-1
d_gene: NA
j_gene: TRBJ2-3

CDR3aa: ASSQDRSGNSPLH
v_gene: TRBV4-2
d_gene: NA
j_gene: TRBJ1-6

CDR3aa: ASRRNRGEKLF
v_gene: TRBV10-2
d_gene: NA
j_gene: TRBJ1-4

CDR3aa: ASSAGQGPGETQY
v_gene: TRBV9
d_gene: TRBD1
j_gene: TRBJ2-5

CDR3aa: AIRAAGGPSDTQY
v_gene: TRBV10-3
d_gene: TRBD2
j_gene: NA

CDR3aa: ATSRGNNSPLH
v_gene: TRBV15
d_gene: NA
j_gene: TRBJ1-6

CDR3aa: ASSQDRQSTDTQY
v_gene: TRBV14
d_gene: NA
j_gene: TRBJ2-3

CDR3aa: ASSLVGEESLSYEQY
v_gene: TRBV11-1
d_gene: NA
j_gene: TRBJ2-7

CDR3aa: ASSSFRGGSVYNSPLH
v_gene: TRBV11-1
d_gene: NA
j_gene: TRBJ1-6

CDR3aa: ASSVSGTNTGELF
v_gene: TRBV9
d_gene: NA
j_gene: TRBJ2-2

CDR3aa: SAKTGGNIQY
v_gene: TRBV20-1
d_gene: TRBD1
j_gene: TRBJ2-4

CDR3aa: ASSMIRRELF
v_gene: TRBV19
d_gene: NA
j_gene: TRBJ1-4

CDR3aa: ATSRLAGVEQY
v_gene: TRBV15
d_gene: TRBD2
j_gene: TRBJ2-7

CDR3aa: ASSPGGENNEKLF
v_gene: TRBV9
d_gene: NA
j_gene: TRBJ1-4

CDR3aa: ATSTRVTGDGYT
v_gene: TRBV15
d_gene: TRBD1
j_gene: TRBJ1-2

CDR3aa: ASSLGGLAGGIEQY
v_gene: TRBV5-4
d_gene: TRBD2
j_gene: TRBJ2-7

CDR3aa: ASSLDVQPQH
v_gene: TRBV12-3/TRBV12-4
d_gene: NA
j_gene: TRBJ1-5

CDR3aa: ASSQGTGENEKLF
v_gene: TRBV5-1
d_gene: NA
j_gene: TRBJ1-4

CDR3aa: ASSGVTTNEKLF
v_gene: TRBV2
d_gene: NA
j_gene: TRBJ1-4

CDR3aa: SASDIGGGQPVERLF
v_gene: TRBV20-1
d_gene: NA
j_gene: TRBJ1-4

CDR3aa: ASSLGTGIETQY
v_gene: TRBV5-1
d_gene: TRBD1
j_gene: TRBJ2-5

CDR3aa: SVAKDIGNTIY
v_gene: TRBV29-1
d_gene: NA
j_gene: TRBJ1-3

CDR3aa: ATSRPSREYEQY
v_gene: TRBV15
d_gene: NA
j_gene: TRBJ2-7

CDR3aa: ASSEGGAGNYGYT
v_gene: TRBV6-1
d_gene: NA
j_gene: TRBJ1-2

CDR3aa: AWSRGFPYEQY
v_gene: TRBV30
d_gene: TRBD1
j_gene: TRBJ2-7

CDR3aa: ASSITRVSQPQH
v_gene: TRBV27
d_gene: NA
j_gene: TRBJ1-5

CDR3aa: ASSSRAALRGEQF
v_gene: TRBV7-8
d_gene: NA
j_gene: TRBJ2-1

CDR3aa: ASSIAGNEQF
v_gene: TRBV19
d_gene: NA
j_gene: TRBJ2-1